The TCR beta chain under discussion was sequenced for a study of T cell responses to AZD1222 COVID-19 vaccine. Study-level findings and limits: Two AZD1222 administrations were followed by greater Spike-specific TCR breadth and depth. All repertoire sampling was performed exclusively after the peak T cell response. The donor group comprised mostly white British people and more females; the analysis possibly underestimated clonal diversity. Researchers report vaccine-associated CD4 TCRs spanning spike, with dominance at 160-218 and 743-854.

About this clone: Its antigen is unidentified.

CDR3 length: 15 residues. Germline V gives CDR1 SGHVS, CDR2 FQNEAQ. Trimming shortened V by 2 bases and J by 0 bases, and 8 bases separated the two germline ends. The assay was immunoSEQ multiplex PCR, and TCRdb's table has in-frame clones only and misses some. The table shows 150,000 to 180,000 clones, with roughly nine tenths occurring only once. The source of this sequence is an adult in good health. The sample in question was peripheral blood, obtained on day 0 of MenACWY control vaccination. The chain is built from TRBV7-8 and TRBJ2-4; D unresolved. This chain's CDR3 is CASSLLATAKNIQYF. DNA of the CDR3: TGTGCCAGCAGCTTATTGGCGACAGCCAAAAACATTCAGTACTTC. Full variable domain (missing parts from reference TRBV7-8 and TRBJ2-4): GAGVSQSPRYKVAKRGQDVALRCDPISGHVSLFWYQQALGQGPEFLTYFQNEAQLDKSGLPSDRFFAERPEGSVSTLKIQRTQQEDSAVYLCASSLLATAKNIQYFGAGTRLSVL.